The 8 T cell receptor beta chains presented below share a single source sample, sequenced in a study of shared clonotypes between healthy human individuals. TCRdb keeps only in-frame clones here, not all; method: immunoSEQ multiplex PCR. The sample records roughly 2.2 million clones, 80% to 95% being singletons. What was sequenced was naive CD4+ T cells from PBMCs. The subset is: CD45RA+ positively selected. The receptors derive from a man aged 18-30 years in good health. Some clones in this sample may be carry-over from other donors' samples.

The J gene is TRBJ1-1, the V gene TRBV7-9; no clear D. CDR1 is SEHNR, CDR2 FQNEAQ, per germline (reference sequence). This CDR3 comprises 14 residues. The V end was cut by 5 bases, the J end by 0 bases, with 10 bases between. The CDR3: CASSQFGVNTEAFF. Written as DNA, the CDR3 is TGTGCCAGCAGCCAATTTGGTGTGAACACTGAAGCTTTCTTT.

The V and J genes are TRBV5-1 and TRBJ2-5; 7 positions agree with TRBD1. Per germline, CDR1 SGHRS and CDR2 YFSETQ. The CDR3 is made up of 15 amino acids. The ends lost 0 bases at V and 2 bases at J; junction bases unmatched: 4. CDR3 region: CASSLALTGQETQYF. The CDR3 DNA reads TGCGCCAGCAGCTTGGCCCTGACAGGGCAAGAGACCCAGTACTTC. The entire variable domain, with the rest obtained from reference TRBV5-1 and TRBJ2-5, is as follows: KAGVTQTPRYLIKTRGQQVTLSCSPISGHRSVSWYQQTPGQGLQFLFEYFSETQRNKGNFPGRFSGRQFSNSRSEMNVSTLELGDSALYLCASSLALTGQETQYFGPGTRLLVL.

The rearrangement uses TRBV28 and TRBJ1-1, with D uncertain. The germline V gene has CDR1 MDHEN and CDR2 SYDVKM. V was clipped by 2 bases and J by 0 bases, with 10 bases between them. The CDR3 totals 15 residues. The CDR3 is CASSLGTLLNTEAFF. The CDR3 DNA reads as TGTGCCAGCAGTTTAGGTACACTCTTGAACACTGAAGCTTTCTTT.

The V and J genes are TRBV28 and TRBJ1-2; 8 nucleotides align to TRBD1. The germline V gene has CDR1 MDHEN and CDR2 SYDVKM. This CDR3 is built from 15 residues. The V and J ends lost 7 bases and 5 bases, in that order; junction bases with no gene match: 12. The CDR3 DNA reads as TGTGCCAGCAACTCATTGGGCCGGGACAGGTATGGCTACACCTTC. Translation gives CASNSLGRDRYGYTF.

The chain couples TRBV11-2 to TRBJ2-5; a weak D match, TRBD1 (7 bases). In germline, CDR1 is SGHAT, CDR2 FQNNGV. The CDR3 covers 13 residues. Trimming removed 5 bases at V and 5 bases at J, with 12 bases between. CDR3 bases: TGTGCCAGCAGCCGCTCAGGGGGGGAGACCCAGTACTTC. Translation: CASSRSGGETQYF.

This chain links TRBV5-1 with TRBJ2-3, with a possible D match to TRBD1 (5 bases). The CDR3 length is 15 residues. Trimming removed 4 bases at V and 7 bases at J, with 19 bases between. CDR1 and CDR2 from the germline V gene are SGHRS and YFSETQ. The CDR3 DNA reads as TGCGCCAGCAGCCCCGAGGCGTGGGGCGGAAATACGCAGTATTTT. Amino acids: CASSPEAWGGNTQYF.

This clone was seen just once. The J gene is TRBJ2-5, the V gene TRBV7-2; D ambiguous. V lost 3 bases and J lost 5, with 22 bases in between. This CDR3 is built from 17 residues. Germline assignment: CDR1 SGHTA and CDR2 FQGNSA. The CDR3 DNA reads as TGTGCCAGCAGCTTGTTGAGTATGTCCGGTTGGCAGGAGACCCAGTACTTC. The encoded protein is CASSLLSMSGWQETQYF.

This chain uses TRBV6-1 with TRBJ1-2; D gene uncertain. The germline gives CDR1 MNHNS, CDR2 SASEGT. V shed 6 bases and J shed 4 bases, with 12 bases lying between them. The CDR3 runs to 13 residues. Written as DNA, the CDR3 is TGTGCCAGCAGGCCGACGTTAAGCTATGGCTACACCTTC. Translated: CASRPTLSYGYTF.